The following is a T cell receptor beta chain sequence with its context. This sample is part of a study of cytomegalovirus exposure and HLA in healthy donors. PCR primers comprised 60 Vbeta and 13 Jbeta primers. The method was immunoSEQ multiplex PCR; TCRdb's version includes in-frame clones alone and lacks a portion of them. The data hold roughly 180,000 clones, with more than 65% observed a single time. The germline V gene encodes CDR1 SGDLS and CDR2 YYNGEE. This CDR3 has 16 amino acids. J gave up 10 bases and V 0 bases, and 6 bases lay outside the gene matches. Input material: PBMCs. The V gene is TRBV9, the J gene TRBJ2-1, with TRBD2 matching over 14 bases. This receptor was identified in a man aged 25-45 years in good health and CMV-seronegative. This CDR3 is CASSVGGLAGGREQFF. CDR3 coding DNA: TGTGCCAGCAGCGTAGGCGGACTAGCGGGGGGTCGGGAGCAGTTCTTC.